A single sample gave rise to the 26 T cell receptor beta chains below, sequenced in a study of cytomegalovirus exposure and HLA in healthy donors. Primers: 60 Vbeta forward and 13 Jbeta reverse. Measured with immunoSEQ multiplex PCR; TCRdb has only the in-frame clones, and not every one. Among more than 95,000 clones listed, about 76% were seen once. The sequenced sample consisted of PBMCs. The receptors originated from a woman between 25 and 40 years old in good health and CMV-seronegative.

This clone was picked up a small number of times. The chain joins TRBV11-2 to TRBJ2-7; 7 bases map to TRBD2. The V and J ends lost 2 bases and 3 bases, in that order; junction bases with no gene match: 4. Germline V lookup: CDR1 SGHAT, CDR2 FQNNGV. The CDR3 is 14 amino acids. This CDR3 is CASSLPGLIYEQYF. CDR3 DNA: TGTGCCAGCAGCTTACCGGGACTAATCTACGAGCAGTACTTC.

There are a few counts of this clone. The genes are TRBV29-1 and TRBJ1-4; a weak D match, TRBD1 (6 bases). V lost 3 bases, J lost 11 bases, and 19 bases lay in between. This CDR3 is built from 14 residues. Germline V gene sequence: CDR1 SQVTM, CDR2 ANQGSEA. Here the CDR3 DNA reads TGCAGCGTTGAGGCAATGGGGGCGCAAGGGAAACTGTTTTTT. Protein: CSVEAMGAQGKLFF.

The rearrangement links TRBV28 to TRBJ1-5; 8 bases fit TRBD1. The trim removed 5 bases at V and 7 bases at J, leaving 7 bases unmatched. The CDR3 has 14 amino acids. The germline CDR1 and CDR2 sequences are MDHEN and SYDVKM. CDR3 protein: CASSVTGGSQPQHF. The CDR3 DNA reads TGTGCCAGCAGTGTAACAGGGGGAAGCCAGCCCCAGCATTTT. The variable domain in full, completed from reference TRBV28 and TRBJ1-5, reads DVKVTQSSRYLVKRTGEKVFLECVQDMDHENMFWYRQDPGLGLRLIYFSYDVKMKEKGDIPEGYSVSREKKERFSLILESASTNQTSMYLCASSVTGGSQPQHFGDGTRLSIL.

V and J are TRBV30 and TRBJ2-2, with a weak D call TRBD2 (6 bases). In germline, CDR1 is GTSNPN, CDR2 SVGIG (reference sequence). Trimming removed 0 bases at V and 8 bases at J, with 10 bases between. The CDR3 has 13 amino acids. The CDR3 DNA reads TGTGCCTGGAGTGTTCTGGAGGGGGGGGAGCTGTTTTTT. It yields the protein CAWSVLEGGELFF.

This rearrangement joins TRBV29-1 to TRBJ2-5; possible D gene TRBD1, 5 bases. Germline V gene lookup returns CDR1 SQVTM and CDR2 ANQGSEA. With 8 bases removed from V and 4 bases from J, the gap between germline ends came to 14 bases. The CDR3 has 12 amino acids. The CDR3 is CSLSTTGETQYF. CDR3 DNA: TGCAGCCTGTCGACCACAGGAGAGACCCAGTACTTC.

The V and J genes are TRBV5-4 and TRBJ1-4; the match to TRBD1 covers 8 bases. Germline-derived CDR1 and CDR2 are SGHNT and YYREEE (reference sequence). This CDR3 is built from 15 residues. Unmatched junction bases numbered 5, after V lost 4 bases and J lost 3 bases. The CDR3 sequence: CASSVRDRSNEKLFF. The CDR3 nucleotides read TGTGCCAGCAGCGTCCGGGACAGGTCTAATGAAAAACTGTTTTTT.

This chain connects TRBV10-1 to TRBJ2-4, with D possibly matching TRBD2 (7 bases). Deletions cut 7 bases from V and 9 bases from J, with 16 bases between. There are 13 residues in the CDR3. The germline V gene encodes CDR1 WNHNN and CDR2 SYGVQD (reference sequence). The CDR3 DNA is TGCGCCAGCAACGCGGGGGCCGGCGGCATTCAGTACTTC. This sequence encodes CASNAGAGGIQYF.

This chain joins TRBV4-3 and TRBJ1-2; D is unclear. This CDR3 comprises 14 residues. Germline CDR1 and CDR2: LGHNA and YSLEER. Trimming stripped 0 bases from V and 4 bases from J, with 9 bases between. CDR3 sequence: CASSQETGVYGYTF. DNA of the CDR3: TGCGCCAGCAGCCAAGAGACGGGAGTCTATGGCTACACCTTC.

The chain uses TRBV11-2 and TRBJ1-2; unclear D gene. Germline CDR1 is SGHAT and CDR2 is FQNNGV. The CDR3 consists of 15 residues. V lost 0 bases and J lost 1, with 9 bases in between. This chain's CDR3 is CASSLEAKSNYGYTF. The CDR3 DNA is TGTGCCAGCAGCTTAGAGGCAAAAAGTAACTATGGCTACACCTTC.

In nucleotides, the CDR3 is TGTGCCAGCAGCTGGACTAGCGGGGGGTCCTACAATGAGCAGTTCTTC. Amino acid sequence: CASSWTSGGSYNEQFF. V usage is TRBV7-8 and J usage is TRBJ2-1, with 14 bases fitting TRBD2. Germline loops: CDR1 SGHVS, CDR2 FQNEAQ. Germline trimming cut 4 bases from V and 1 base from J; bases unmatched to any gene: 0. This CDR3 has 16 residues.

This clone came up once. The rearrangement links TRBV5-1 to TRBJ2-3; 7 nucleotides align to TRBD2. The CDR3 loop spans 16 amino acids. The junction had 4 bases not matched to a gene; V was cut back by 0 bases and J by 0 bases. CDR1 is SGHRS and CDR2 is YFSETQ in the germline V gene. CDR3 protein: CASSLGLAESTDTQYF. The CDR3 nucleotides are TGCGCCAGCAGCTTGGGACTAGCTGAGAGCACAGATACGCAGTATTTT.

The chain combines TRBV6-1 with TRBJ2-7, with 7 bases lining up with TRBD1. CDR1 is MNHNS and CDR2 is SASEGT in the germline V gene. The J segment lost 7 bases and the V segment lost 10 bases, leaving 13 bases of the junction unmatched. The CDR3 is made up of 13 amino acids. The CDR3 reads CATRDSIVSEQYF. CDR3 nucleotide sequence: TGTGCCACCCGGGACAGCATCGTCTCTGAGCAGTACTTC.

In this sample, this clone turned up once. The genes are TRBV5-5 and TRBJ2-2; 7 bases line up with TRBD2. CDR3 size: 16 residues. The trim removed 6 bases at V and 7 bases at J, leaving 15 bases unmatched. The germline CDR1 and CDR2 sequences are SGHKS and YYEKEE (reference sequence). CDR3 nucleotides: TGTGCCAGCACCCTGAGCCTCCGGGAGGTCCTCGGGGAGCTGTTTTTT. It yields the protein CASTLSLREVLGELFF.

The rearrangement joins TRBV6-6 to TRBJ1-6; a weak D match, TRBD1 (5 bases). The CDR3 runs 13 residues. Germline CDR1 is MNHNY and CDR2 is SVGAGI (reference sequence). Trimming pared 4 bases from V and 7 bases from J, leaving 8 bases between. This CDR3 reads CASSFRANSPLHF. DNA of the CDR3: TGTGCCAGCAGTTTCAGGGCCAATTCACCCCTCCACTTT.

The CDR3: CASSYTRSTDTQYF. The CDR3 nucleotides read TGTGCCAGCAGTTACACGCGATCCACAGATACGCAGTATTTT. The J gene is TRBJ2-3, the V gene TRBV6-5; D not certain. Germline lookup yields CDR1 MNHEY and CDR2 SVGAGI. Trimming stripped 2 bases from V and 2 bases from J, with 8 bases between. This CDR3 contains 14 residues.

The chain joins TRBV10-3 to TRBJ1-5; 11 nucleotides match TRBD1. In germline, CDR1 is ENHRY, CDR2 SYGVKD. V was clipped by 10 bases and J by 5 bases; unmatched bases: 1. CDR3 size: 12 residues. Here the CDR3 reads CATGQGDQPQHF. CDR3 bases: TGTGCCACGGGACAGGGGGATCAGCCCCAGCATTTT.

V gene TRBV5-1 combines with J gene TRBJ1-2; 12 bases fit TRBD1. V gave up 4 bases and J gave up 8 bases; unmatched junction bases: 3. Germline V gene lookup returns CDR1 SGHRS and CDR2 YFSETQ. This CDR3 has 13 residues. For the CDR3, the DNA is TGCGCCAGCAGCCTGGGACAGGGGGCAGGCTACACCTTC. Translation: CASSLGQGAGYTF.

This chain uses TRBV7-9 with TRBJ1-5, with D possibly being TRBD1 (6 bases). CDR1 is SEHNR and CDR2 is FQNEAQ in the germline V gene (reference sequence). Trimming left V 5 bases short and J 4 bases short, with 12 bases between. The CDR3 is made up of 14 amino acids. The CDR3 spells CASSGAGANQPQHF. CDR3 bases: TGTGCCAGCAGCGGAGCGGGGGCAAATCAGCCCCAGCATTTT. The variable domain in full, completed from reference TRBV7-9 and TRBJ1-5, reads DTGVSQNPRHKITKRGQNVTFRCDPISEHNRLYWYRQTLGQGPEFLTYFQNEAQLEKSRLLSDRFSAERPKGSFSTLEIQRTEQGDSAMYLCASSGAGANQPQHFGDGTRLSIL.

V usage is TRBV13 and J usage is TRBJ2-1; 13 bases line up with TRBD2. The V gene end was trimmed by 3 bases and the J gene end by 7 bases; junction bases not matched to a gene: 6. Looked up from germline, CDR1 is PRHDT and CDR2 is FYEKMQ (reference sequence). The CDR3 extends over 16 amino acids. The CDR3 nucleotides read TGTGCCAGCAGCTTGATGGGACTAGCGGGAAGGAATGAGCAGTTCTTC. Protein product: CASSLMGLAGRNEQFF.

This sequence joins TRBV5-8 and TRBJ2-2, with a possible D match to TRBD1 (6 bases). The CDR3 consists of 15 residues. With 2 bases removed from V and 3 bases from J, the gap between germline ends came to 11 bases. In germline, CDR1 is SGHTS, CDR2 YDEGEE. DNA for the CDR3: TGTGCCAGCAGCTTCAGGCAGGGGTACACCGGGGAGCTGTTTTTT. It encodes CASSFRQGYTGELFF.

The chain carries TRBV27 and TRBJ1-6; TRBD1 aligns across 8 bases. The CDR3 has 16 residues. Trimming removed 3 bases from V and 7 bases from J; junction bases left unmatched: 8. The germline CDR1 and CDR2 sequences are MNHEY and SMNVEV (reference sequence). The CDR3 sequence is CASSFGRGLINSPLHF. CDR3 in DNA: TGTGCCAGCAGTTTTGGCAGGGGGCTAATCAATTCACCCCTCCACTTT.

This rearrangement joins TRBV10-3 to TRBJ1-5; 9 bases are a match to TRBD1. There are 16 residues in the CDR3. V was clipped by 5 bases and J by 0 bases; unmatched bases: 5. CDR1 and CDR2 from the germline V gene are ENHRY and SYGVKD. The CDR3 region has the DNA TGTGCCATCAGTAAGACAGGGGGGAATAGCAATCAGCCCCAGCATTTT. This encodes CAISKTGGNSNQPQHF.

This clone has a single count. The V gene is TRBV2, the J gene TRBJ2-7; D remains unclear. Deletions cut 8 bases from V and 6 bases from J, with 11 bases between. The CDR3 consists of 11 residues. Germline V gene sequence: CDR1 SNHLY, CDR2 FYNNEI. The CDR3 sequence: CASRSEVEQYF. In DNA, the CDR3 is TGTGCCAGCCGTTCAGAGGTCGAGCAGTACTTC.

The CDR3 DNA sequence: TGTGCCAGTAGTGCCGTATGGCGGGAGCCATCCACCGGGGAGCTGTTTTTT. Protein: CASSAVWREPSTGELFF. The rearrangement joins TRBV19 to TRBJ2-2, with TRBD2 matching over 7 bases. CDR1 LNHDA and CDR2 SQIVND come from the germline V gene (reference sequence). The CDR3 is 17 amino acids. V lost 5 bases, J lost 4 bases, and 13 bases stayed unmatched.

The chain combines TRBV11-2 with TRBJ2-5; 10 bases match TRBD2. With V trimmed by 4 bases and J by 7 bases, 6 bases remained unmatched. Germline-derived CDR1 and CDR2 are SGHAT and FQNNGV. The CDR3 spans 14 residues. DNA of the CDR3: TGTGCCAGCAGCTACCTAGCGGGAGTCGGGACCCAGTACTTC. Encoded protein: CASSYLAGVGTQYF.

The J gene is TRBJ2-2, the V gene TRBV9; D is undetermined. Germline values: CDR1 SGDLS, CDR2 YYNGEE. V was pared by 3 bases and J by 9 bases, with 9 bases between. CDR3 length: 12 amino acids. CDR3 nucleotides: TGTGCCAGCAGCGGCCGGAGCCGGGAGCTGTTTTTT. Protein: CASSGRSRELFF.